Below are 27 T cell receptor beta chains sequenced from a single sample in a study of T-cell memory formation after mild COVID-19. TCRdb ran MiXCR on the 5' RACE reads and lists one entry per CDR3 protein. Among around 300,000 distinct CDR3 sequences listed, roughly 13% were seen once. Sequencing was done on a sample of PBMCs or a T cell subset sorted from them (not recorded which). These receptors were taken from a man younger than 35 who had mild COVID-19 (a few samples of this study predate the infection). Cell type and time point are not known.

This clonotype has only a few counts. The rearrangement uses TRBV5-6 and TRBJ1-3; the D is unclear. This CDR3 region has 16 residues. The germline gives CDR1 SGHDT, CDR2 YYEEEE. Trimming left V 1 base short and J 0 bases short, with 11 bases between. In nucleotides, the CDR3 is TGTGCCAGCAGCTTGACTTTCCGTCGCTCTGGAAACACCATATATTTT. This encodes CASSLTFRRSGNTIYF.

This clonotype has a handful of counts. V is TRBV20-1 and J is TRBJ2-4; TRBD1 is a possible D gene (7 bases). This CDR3 region has 13 residues. Per germline, CDR1 DFQATT and CDR2 SNEGSKA (reference sequence). The V end was cut by 3 bases, the J end by 7 bases, with 13 bases between. The CDR3 coding sequence is TGCAGTGCTAGGGAGGGGGCGCCGAACATTCAGTACTTC. It encodes CSAREGAPNIQYF.

The sample holds many counts of this clonotype. The chain uses TRBV11-2 and TRBJ2-7, with D possibly TRBD2 on 5 matching bases. V lost 4 bases and J lost 7, with 14 bases in between. The CDR3 covers 13 residues. The germline V gene encodes CDR1 SGHAT and CDR2 FQNNGV. CDR3 in DNA: TGTGCCAGCAGCTCGTCCGGGGTGGGAGAGCAGTACGTC. Its protein product is CASSSSGVGEQYV.

This clonotype was seen a handful of times. V usage is TRBV10-3 and J usage is TRBJ2-1; the D gene is possibly TRBD1 (5 bases). CDR1 ENHRY and CDR2 SYGVKD come from the germline V gene. The V end was cut by 3 bases, the J end by 7 bases, with 13 bases between. This CDR3 is 14 amino acids long. The CDR3 bases are TGTGCCATCAGTGAACCCCAGGGTTGGAATGAGCAGTTCTTC. Protein product: CAISEPQGWNEQFF.

This clonotype was seen only a few times. This chain connects TRBV9 to TRBJ1-1, with a possible D match to TRBD1 (5 bases). V lost 0 bases to trimming and J lost 11 bases, with 17 bases between them. The CDR3 contains 14 residues. Germline assignment: CDR1 SGDLS and CDR2 YYNGEE. DNA of the CDR3: TGTGCCAGCAGCGTAGGGGGCGGGGGAGATGGGGCTTTCTTT. Its translation: CASSVGGGGDGAFF.

This clonotype occurred a few times. This sequence joins TRBV6-1 and TRBJ1-4, with D perhaps TRBD1 (5 bases). V was clipped by 6 bases and J by 12 bases, with 20 bases between them. This CDR3 is 14 amino acids long. CDR1 is MNHNS and CDR2 is SASEGT in the germline V gene. The CDR3 DNA is TGTGCCAGCAGGACCGAACCCCGGGACGGGGAACTGTTTTTT. As protein: CASRTEPRDGELFF.

The chain links TRBV6-2 or TRBV6-3 to TRBJ2-7; D may be TRBD1 (5 bases). Trimming removed 5 bases at V and 6 bases at J, with 11 bases between. Germline V gene data show CDR1 as MNHEY and CDR2 as SVGEGT. This CDR3 contains 12 residues. The CDR3 loop is CASSGALREQYF. CDR3 bases: TGTGCCAGCAGTGGGGCCTTACGCGAGCAGTACTTC.

This clonotype was counted between two and nine times. The chain has TRBV4-2 and TRBJ2-7, with 9 bases fitting TRBD1. After removal of 0 bases from V and 9 bases from J, the junction contained 12 bases not matched to a gene. In germline, CDR1 is LGHNA, CDR2 YNFKEQ. The CDR3 contains 16 residues. In nucleotides, the CDR3 is TGTGCCAGCAGCCAAGATCTGGCGGGACAGGGTTTTACGCAGTACGTC. It specifies CASSQDLAGQGFTQYV.

This clonotype was detected a few times. The chain is built from TRBV7-2 and TRBJ2-1; TRBD1 might be the D (5 bases). Trimming left V 2 bases short and J 10 bases short, with 12 bases between. The CDR3 runs 13 residues. Germline V lookup: CDR1 SGHTA, CDR2 FQGNSA. CDR3 sequence reads: CASSLMSGHEQFF. The CDR3, as DNA: TGTGCCAGCAGCTTAATGTCAGGGCACGAGCAGTTCTTC.

The gene calls are TRBV7-9 and TRBJ2-5; D gene unclear. The CDR3 spans 12 residues. CDR1 and CDR2 (germline): SEHNR, FQNEAQ (reference sequence). With 10 bases removed from V and 3 bases from J, the gap between germline ends came to 12 bases. The CDR3 loop is CATLDVEETQYF. The CDR3 nucleotides read TGTGCCACCCTTGACGTAGAAGAGACCCAGTACTTC.

This clonotype showed up just a few times. The rearrangement joins TRBV7-6 to TRBJ2-5, with D hard to call. The V gene lost 6 bases and the J gene lost 1 base, with 15 bases spanning the gap. Germline V gene sequence: CDR1 SGHVS, CDR2 FNYEAQ. This CDR3 spans 15 amino acids. CDR3 residues: CASRGFGQPQETQYF. The CDR3 nucleotides read TGTGCCAGCAGGGGGTTCGGGCAGCCCCAAGAGACCCAGTACTTC.

This clonotype occurred a few times. V gene TRBV9 combines with J gene TRBJ2-3, with D possibly matching TRBD2 (6 bases). The germline CDR1 and CDR2 sequences are SGDLS and YYNGEE. This CDR3 is built from 14 residues. V shed 0 bases and J shed 5 bases, with 10 bases lying between them. CDR3 protein: CASSVGRGLDTQYF. The CDR3 DNA sequence: TGTGCCAGCAGCGTAGGGCGGGGATTAGATACGCAGTATTTT.

The chain uses TRBV12-5 and TRBJ2-7; no reliable D call. The CDR3 has 14 residues. Trimming shortened V by 6 bases and J by 0 bases, and 12 bases separated the two germline ends. The germline V gene encodes CDR1 LGHNT and CDR2 FRNRAP. CDR3 sequence (DNA): TGTGCTAGTGGCCTCGGATGGAGCTCCTACGAGCAGTACGTC. Translation gives CASGLGWSSYEQYV.

In this sample, this clonotype turned up a few times. V usage is TRBV5-1 and J usage is TRBJ2-3, with a possible D match to TRBD2 (6 bases). The CDR3 consists of 19 residues. V dropped 4 bases and J dropped 0 bases, with 24 bases sitting between them. Germline assignment: CDR1 SGHRS and CDR2 YFSETQ. The CDR3 protein is CASSKGRDSNFSSTDTQYF. CDR3 in DNA: TGCGCCAGCAGCAAAGGGCGGGACTCGAATTTTTCTAGCACAGATACGCAGTATTTT.

The chain uses TRBV20-1 and TRBJ1-2; possible D gene TRBD1, 5 bases. Trimming shortened V by 5 bases and J by 8 bases, and 12 bases separated the two germline ends. The CDR3 length is 11 residues. Germline assignment: CDR1 DFQATT and CDR2 SNEGSKA (reference sequence). The CDR3 DNA sequence: TGCAGTGCTGGGCCCTGGGGGGGCTACACCTTC. It specifies CSAGPWGGYTF.

This clonotype was seen a few times. V and J are TRBV20-1 and TRBJ2-1; 7 nucleotides line up with TRBD2. Germline CDR1 reads DFQATT; CDR2 reads SNEGSKA (reference sequence). V trimming: 2 bases; J trimming: 0 bases; junction bases outside the gene matches: 7. The CDR3 spans 16 residues. In nucleotides, the CDR3 is TGCAGTGCTAGACCTCCGGGACTATACTCCTACAATGAGCAGTTCTTC. Translation: CSARPPGLYSYNEQFF.

This clonotype showed up many times. This sequence joins TRBV7-2 and TRBJ2-5, with 8 bases fitting TRBD2. This CDR3 has 15 amino acids. Germline CDR1 is SGHTA and CDR2 is FQGNSA. J lost 4 bases, V lost 3 bases, and 7 bases had no gene match. This CDR3 is CASSFPLGGGETQYF. The DNA for the CDR3 is TGTGCCAGCAGCTTTCCCCTCGGGGGGGGAGAGACCCAGTACTTC.

This rearrangement joins TRBV10-3 to TRBJ1-6, with TRBD1 identical over 11 bases. The germline gives CDR1 ENHRY, CDR2 SYGVKD. Losses at the gene ends were 2 bases for V and 6 bases for J; bases not matched to a gene: 0. CDR3 length: 15 residues. CDR3 protein: CAISEGQGANSPLHF. In DNA form, the CDR3 reads TGTGCCATCAGTGAGGGACAGGGGGCTAATTCACCCCTCCACTTT.

The CDR3 DNA reads TGCGCCAGCAGCCAAGATGGGCAGGGAGCAAATCAGCCCCAGCATTTT. Encoded protein: CASSQDGQGANQPQHF. The chain recombines TRBV4-3 with TRBJ1-5, with D possibly matching TRBD1 (5 bases). This CDR3 has 16 residues. V was clipped by 0 bases and J by 4 bases, with 13 bases between them. Germline loops: CDR1 LGHNA, CDR2 YSLEER.

The chain is built from TRBV28 and TRBJ2-5, with 8 bases identical to TRBD1. The V gene's germline CDR1 is MDHEN and CDR2 SYDVKM. This CDR3 is 14 amino acids long. The V and J ends lost 5 bases and 1 base, in that order; junction bases with no gene match: 3. As DNA, the CDR3 is TGTGCCAGCAGTAGGACAGGGCGCCAAGAGACCCAGTACTTC. This gives the protein CASSRTGRQETQYF.

This chain links TRBV5-1 with TRBJ2-1, with D tentatively TRBD1 (5 bases). V was cut by 1 base and J by 2 bases, with 13 bases left in between. The CDR3 is 16 residues long. Germline values: CDR1 SGHRS, CDR2 YFSETQ. CDR3 residues: CASSLTSGLAYNEQFF. The CDR3 DNA follows: TGCGCCAGCAGCTTGACCTCAGGGTTGGCCTACAATGAGCAGTTCTTC.

The chain employs TRBV9 and TRBJ1-4, with a weak D call TRBD1 (5 bases). V was pared by 3 bases and J by 4 bases, with 7 bases between. CDR3 size: 13 residues. CDR1 is SGDLS and CDR2 is YYNGEE in the germline V gene. This CDR3 is CASSGQNNEKLFF. Here the CDR3 DNA reads TGTGCCAGCAGCGGACAGAATAATGAAAAACTGTTTTTT. The full variable domain, completed using reference TRBV9 and TRBJ1-4, is DSGVTQTPKHLITATGQRVTLRCSPRSGDLSVYWYQQSLDQGLQFLIQYYNGEERAKGNILERFSAQQFPDLHSELNLSSLELGDSALYFCASSGQNNEKLFFGSGTQLSVL.

This clonotype turned up a few times. The V call is TRBV12-3 or TRBV12-4, the J call TRBJ2-3; 10 bases are a match to TRBD2. V was pared by 2 bases and J by 5 bases, with 4 bases of the junction left unmatched. There are 15 residues in the CDR3. DNA of the CDR3: TGTGCCAGCAGTTTAACTAGCGGGGCTCTAGATACGCAGTATTTT. Amino acid sequence: CASSLTSGALDTQYF.

This clonotype was seen more than once but under ten times. The chain is built from TRBV5-6 and TRBJ2-7, with 11 bases lining up with TRBD1. The CDR3 extends over 16 amino acids. Germline lookup yields CDR1 SGHDT and CDR2 YYEEEE. Trimming at V came to 2 bases and at J to 0 bases, leaving 4 bases not matched to a gene. CDR3: CASSFLGTGGSYEQYF. Written as DNA, the CDR3 is TGTGCCAGCAGCTTCCTAGGGACAGGGGGCTCCTACGAGCAGTACTTC.

CDR3 protein: CASAGAGPYGYTF. CDR3 DNA sequence: TGTGCCAGCGCAGGGGCAGGCCCCTATGGCTACACCTTC. This chain links TRBV7-2 with TRBJ1-2; tentatively, D is TRBD1 (6 bases). This CDR3 is built from 13 residues. V gave up 8 bases and J gave up 4 bases, with 14 bases separating them. Germline lookup yields CDR1 SGHTA and CDR2 FQGNSA.

The rearrangement uses TRBV11-1 and TRBJ2-2; D tentatively fits TRBD1 or TRBD2 (5 bases each). V dropped 0 bases and J dropped 2 bases, with 7 bases sitting between them. The germline V gene encodes CDR1 SGHAT and CDR2 FQDESV (reference sequence). The CDR3 covers 15 residues. The CDR3 loop reads CASSLAGTNTGELFF. The CDR3 region has the DNA TGTGCCAGCAGCTTAGCCGGGACCAACACCGGGGAGCTGTTTTTT.

This chain links TRBV7-9 with TRBJ2-5; D is possibly TRBD1 or TRBD2 (5 bases each). CDR3 length: 14 residues. Trimming shortened V by 5 bases and J by 2 bases, and 12 bases separated the two germline ends. The V gene's germline CDR1 is SEHNR and CDR2 FQNEAQ (reference sequence). CDR3 nucleotides: TGTGCCAGCAGCCGAGGGGTAAGGCAAGAGACCCAGTACTTC. It is translated as CASSRGVRQETQYF.